This T cell receptor (beta chain) was retrieved from a study of regulatory T cells in long-lasting Graves disease. General observations from the study: Newly diagnosed disease favored TRBV20-1 and TRBJ2-1 over persistent disease.

This sample's time point: persistent/refractory GD, antithyroid drugs over 5 years with positive TRAb. PBMCs provided the RNA from which the TCR library was made. Notes on this clonotype: Its antigen is unidentified.

Germline lookup yields CDR1 SGHKS and CDR2 YYEKEE (reference sequence). V lost 0 bases, J lost 0 bases, and 7 bases lay in between. This CDR3 has 16 amino acids. Arm-PCR with iRepertoire HTBI primers amplified the CDR3 regions for these TCR beta libraries. The authors' processing: Identified segments across samples numbered under 80 TRBV and approximately 14 TRBJ. In TCRdb, the multiplex PCR reads were re-called with MiXCR into one record per CDR3 protein. The V and J calls were not made by the authors but by TCRdb's processing. This table holds approximately 380,000 distinct CDR3 sequences, roughly 20% found once.

V is TRBV5-5 and J is TRBJ2-6; D uncertain. Sequenced here: peripheral blood mononuclear cells (PBMCs), sampled when the disease was refractory, from a patient treated with antithyroid drugs. This sequence was found in a female donor with Graves disease. CDR3 in DNA: TGTGCCAGCAGCTTGGCCCCTACCTCTGGGGCCAACGTCCTGACTTTC. The encoded protein is CASSLAPTSGANVLTF.